This is a list of T cell receptor beta chains from one sample in a study of blood T cell repertoires in COVID-19. Assay: immunoSEQ multiplex PCR; the TCRdb copy retains only in-frame clones and omits some. The table has almost 250,000 clones, over 75% seen once. The specimen was PBMCs or T cells enriched from blood (not recorded which). Receptors were obtained from a woman aged 45 to 65 with acute COVID-19. CDR3s include the opening cysteine and the closing phenylalanine or tryptophan. D genes are given only for firm matches. Only part of the rows carry a size: once, few, many, or a class if the clone is expanded.

16	TRBV5-8	TRBD2	TRBJ2-1	NA	TGTGCCAGCAGTAGCCGCCCGGGCGGGGGGAACAATGAGCAGTTCTTC	CASSSRPGGGNNEQFF
16	TRBV4-2	TRBD2	TRBJ2-5	NA	TGTGCCAGCAGCACCCGTCAGATTAGCGGGGCCGAGACCCAGTACTTC	CASSTRQISGAETQYF
16	TRBV6-4	TRBD2	TRBJ2-1	NA	TGTGCCAGCAGAGACCAGACTAGCCGGTCCTACAATGAGCAGTTCTTC	CASRDQTSRSYNEQFF
14	TRBV19	TRBD1	TRBJ2-7	NA	TGTGCCAGTAGCAGACAGGGATATCAGTACGAGCAGTACTTC	CASSRQGYQYEQYF
13	TRBV4-3	NA	TRBJ1-1	NA	TGCGCCAGCAGCCAGATGCGGTACACTGAAGCTTTCTTT	CASSQMRYTEAFF
17	TRBV2	TRBD1	TRBJ1-2	NA	TGTGCCAGCAGTCCCACGCCCGGGACAGGGCTGTTCTATGGCTACACCTTC	CASSPTPGTGLFYGYTF
9	TRBV27	NA	TRBJ2-1	NA	TGTGCCAGCGGCGGAGAGCAGTTCTTC	CASGGEQFF
12	TRBV29-1	NA	TRBJ1-1	NA	TGCAGCGCGAAGGGGATGAACACTGAAGCTTTCTTT	CSAKGMNTEAFF
23	TRBV5-1	TRBD2	TRBJ2-5	NA	TGCGCCAGCAGCTTACCCACATCCGGACTGTCAGTGGGACTAGCGGGGGGCCAAGAGACCCAGTACTTC	CASSLPTSGLSVGLAGGQETQYF
15	TRBV3-1/TRBV3-2	NA	TRBJ2-5	NA	TGTGCCAGCAGCCAAGATCCTACGATACAAGAGACCCAGTACTTC	CASSQDPTIQETQYF
15	TRBV7-2	TRBD1	TRBJ1-5	NA	TGTGCCAGCAGCGACAGAACAGGGGGCAATCAGCCCCAGCATTTT	CASSDRTGGNQPQHF
18	TRBV19	TRBD1	TRBJ1-5	NA	TGTGCCAGTACCGCAACTGTATCGACAGGGGTAAGCAATCAGCCCCAGCATTTT	CASTATVSTGVSNQPQHF
15	TRBV19	TRBD2	TRBJ2-5	NA	TGTGCCAGTAGTATGGGTCTAGCGGGGGAAGAGACCCAGTACTTC	CASSMGLAGEETQYF
15	TRBV5-8	TRBD1	TRBJ1-2	NA	TGTGCCAGCAGCTTTCAGACAGGGGCCGACTATGGCTACACCTTC	CASSFQTGADYGYTF
14	TRBV7-8	NA	TRBJ1-2	NA	TGTGCCAGCAGCTTAGCCTGGACAGACTATGGCTACACCTTC	CASSLAWTDYGYTF
15	TRBV3-1/TRBV3-2	TRBD2	TRBJ2-1	NA	TGTGCCAGCAGCCGACTAGCGGGGGGTGAGTATGAGCAGTTCTTC	CASSRLAGGEYEQFF
12	TRBV29-1	NA	TRBJ2-7	NA	TGCAGCGTTGAAGACCAGGCCTACGAGCAGTACTTC	CSVEDQAYEQYF
15	TRBV19	TRBD1	TRBJ2-1	once	TGTGCCAGTAGCCTAGACAGGGGGGCCTACAATGAGCAGTTCTTC	CASSLDRGAYNEQFF
16	TRBV5-1	NA	TRBJ1-1	NA	TGCGCCAGCAGCTTGGAACTGCCGTCGCAGAACACTGAAGCTTTCTTT	CASSLELPSQNTEAFF
15	TRBV7-9	NA	TRBJ1-3	NA	TGTGCCAGCAGCGGCGGCGGGGGCCAATCGAACACCATATATTTT	CASSGGGGQSNTIYF
14	TRBV6-2/TRBV6-3	NA	TRBJ2-5	NA	TGTGCCAGCAGTTATGTTCAGGTCCAAGAGACCCAGTACTTC	CASSYVQVQETQYF
13	TRBV18	NA	TRBJ1-2	NA	TGTGCCAGCTCACGAGAAGAGCCGTATGGCTACACCTTC	CASSREEPYGYTF
16	TRBV4-2	TRBD1	TRBJ1-1	NA	TGTGCCAGCAGCCAAGGGAAGACAGGGCAGAACACTGAAGCTTTCTTT	CASSQGKTGQNTEAFF
15	TRBV18	NA	TRBJ2-2	once	TGTGCCAGCTCACCGGGCAGGGTGAAGGCCGGGGAGCTGTTTTTT	CASSPGRVKAGELFF
16	TRBV19	NA	TRBJ1-6	NA	TGTGCCAGTACTAAGACAGAGTCGCCCAATAATTCACCCCTCCACTTT	CASTKTESPNNSPLHF